Here is one T cell receptor (beta chain) with its context. Under the authors' procedure: Amplified reference gene primers provided the basis for estimating nucleated cell counts. Sequenced by immunoSEQ multiplex PCR; TCRdb stores in-frame clones only, minus some. The V and J calls and the clone size are those of that table, but D and trimming were determined from the DNA. The sample records roughly 250,000 clones, around 90% being singletons. This CDR3 is 12 amino acids long. The trim removed 5 bases at V and 7 bases at J, leaving 2 bases unmatched. Germline V gene lookup returns CDR1 LGHDT and CDR2 YNNKEL (reference sequence). This specimen comes from a study of blood T cell repertoires in COVID-19. As for the study in general: COVID-19 samples, acute and convalescent, were from the United States, Italy and Spain. PBMCs, B-cell-depleted T cells, or T cells provided the cDNA or gDNA that made up the material.

The chain joins TRBV3-1 (or the pseudogene TRBV3-2) to TRBJ2-1; 7 bases align to TRBD1. The sequence was obtained from a woman in her 30s with acute or convalescent COVID-19. The specimen sequenced was peripheral blood. CDR3 sequence: CASSNRGNEQFF. CDR3 in DNA: TGTGCCAGCAGCAACAGGGGAAATGAGCAGTTCTTC.